This T cell receptor (beta chain) was retrieved from a study of blood T cell repertoires in COVID-19. Study-wide context: Sources were T cells, B-cell-depleted T cells, or PBMCs; the material itself was cDNA or gDNA.

As processed by the authors: Scientists estimated how many nucleated cells there were by amplifying reference gene primers. TCRdb keeps only in-frame clones here, not all; method: immunoSEQ multiplex PCR. The V and J calls and clone size were taken over from that table, and D and trimming were inferred from the DNA. The sample lists almost 100,000 clones, 86% occurring once. Trimming pared 3 bases from V and 7 bases from J, leaving 12 bases between. This CDR3 has 13 residues. Germline assignment: CDR1 WSHSY and CDR2 SAAADI. The clonotype comes from a man aged 45 to 65 with acute or convalescent COVID-19. The specimen sequenced was peripheral blood. The rearrangement joins TRBV10-2 to TRBJ2-5; possible D gene TRBD1, 6 bases. This CDR3 reads CASSDQGPGTQYF. DNA for the CDR3: TGCGCCAGCAGTGATCAGGGGCCGGGGACCCAGTACTTC.